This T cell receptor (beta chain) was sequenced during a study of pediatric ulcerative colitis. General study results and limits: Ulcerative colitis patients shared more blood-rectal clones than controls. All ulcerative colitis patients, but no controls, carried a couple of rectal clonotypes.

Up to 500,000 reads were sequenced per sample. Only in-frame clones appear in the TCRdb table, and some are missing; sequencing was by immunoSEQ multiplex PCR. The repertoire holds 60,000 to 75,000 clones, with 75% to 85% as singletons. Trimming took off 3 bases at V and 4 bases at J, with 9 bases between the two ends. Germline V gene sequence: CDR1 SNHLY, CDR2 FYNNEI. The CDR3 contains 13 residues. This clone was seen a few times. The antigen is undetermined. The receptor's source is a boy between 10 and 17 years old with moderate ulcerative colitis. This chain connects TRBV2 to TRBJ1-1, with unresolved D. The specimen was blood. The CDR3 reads CASSETRGTEAFF. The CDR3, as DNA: TGTGCCAGCAGTGAGACTCGGGGCACTGAAGCTTTCTTT.